This T cell receptor (beta chain) was identified in a study of T cell changes during pregnancy in multiple sclerosis. Sequenced by immunoSEQ multiplex PCR; TCRdb stores in-frame clones only, minus some. Of tens of thousands of clones listed, roughly 92% are singletons. Germline V gene data show CDR1 as SEHNR and CDR2 as FQNEAQ (reference sequence). The CDR3 is 14 residues long. J lost 7 bases, V lost 0 bases, and 5 bases had no gene match. The source is a female donor with multiple sclerosis, enrolled in a pregnancy study. The chain has TRBV7-9 and TRBJ1-1; the match to TRBD1 covers 7 bases. This material consisted of CD8+ T cells from peripheral blood mononuclear cells, taken before pregnancy. For the CDR3, the DNA is TGTGCCAGCAGCTTAGCTGGGACAGAAAATGAAGCTTTCTTT. Its protein is CASSLAGTENEAFF.